The 8 T cell receptor beta chains listed next were all sequenced from one sample in a study of cytomegalovirus exposure and HLA in healthy donors. Generated by immunoSEQ multiplex PCR, the TCRdb table keeps only in-frame clones and is missing some. The sample carries around 300,000 clones, about 86% recorded once. Source material: PBMCs. All receptors derive from a woman under 30 in good health and CMV-seronegative.

The sample holds a few counts of this clone. The chain combines TRBV20-1 with TRBJ1-1; no clear D. Germline V gene sequence: CDR1 DFQATT, CDR2 SNEGSKA (reference sequence). The CDR3 has 11 amino acids. The germline V and J ends were trimmed by 5 bases and 3 bases, with 7 bases remaining between them. The CDR3 reads CSAGAYTEAFF. The DNA for the CDR3 is TGCAGTGCTGGAGCTTACACTGAAGCTTTCTTT.

The V call is TRBV5-6, the J call TRBJ1-6, with D possibly TRBD1 on 6 matching bases. The CDR3 contains 14 residues. The germline V gene has CDR1 SGHDT and CDR2 YYEEEE. Between the trimmed V and J ends, which lost 3 bases and 7 bases, there was a span of 11 bases. In DNA form, the CDR3 reads TGTGCCAGCAGCTACCGACAGGCAAATTCACCCCTCCACTTT. Its translation: CASSYRQANSPLHF.

The chain has TRBV11-2 and TRBJ1-1; 10 bases map to TRBD1. This CDR3 has 14 residues. Germline CDR1 and CDR2: SGHAT and FQNNGV. The ends lost 3 bases at V and 5 bases at J; junction bases unmatched: 3. The CDR3 sequence: CASSFGDRGTEAFF. Here the CDR3 DNA reads TGTGCCAGCAGCTTCGGGGACAGGGGAACTGAAGCTTTCTTT. The full variable domain, completed using reference TRBV11-2 and TRBJ1-1, is EAGVAQSPRYKIIEKRQSVAFWCNPISGHATLYWYQQILGQGPKLLIQFQNNGVVDDSQLPKDRFSAERLKGVDSTLKIQPAKLEDSAVYLCASSFGDRGTEAFFGQGTRLTVV.

The CDR3 loop reads CASSRTGLDTEAFF. The CDR3, as DNA: TGTGCCAGCTCCCGGACAGGGTTAGACACTGAAGCTTTCTTT. The chain links TRBV11-3 to TRBJ1-1, with 8 bases matching TRBD1. Germline loops: CDR1 SGHNT, CDR2 YENEEA. Unmatched junction bases numbered 8, after V lost 8 bases and J lost 3 bases. This CDR3 comprises 14 residues. The full variable domain, completed using reference TRBV11-3 and TRBJ1-1, is EAGVVQSPRYKIIEKKQPVAFWCNPISGHNTLYWYLQNLGQGPELLIRYENEEAVDDSQLPKDRFSAERLKGVDSTLKIQPAELGDSAVYLCASSRTGLDTEAFFGQGTRLTVV.

The chain has TRBV18 and TRBJ1-1; D call uncertain. Germline CDR1 KGHSH, CDR2 LQKENI. The ends were cut back, 1 base at V and 5 bases at J, with 8 bases in the middle. The CDR3 covers 13 residues. Here the CDR3 DNA reads TGTGCCAGCTCACCACGAGGGTTGACTGAAGCTTTCTTT. Residues: CASSPRGLTEAFF.

This sequence joins TRBV11-3 and TRBJ2-4; 9 nucleotides match TRBD1. The V and J ends lost 1 base and 4 bases, in that order; junction bases with no gene match: 5. The CDR3 consists of 16 residues. Germline CDR1 reads SGHNT; CDR2 reads YENEEA. CDR3 amino acids: CASSLVGQGSKNIQYF. CDR3 in DNA: TGTGCCAGCAGCTTAGTGGGACAGGGTAGTAAAAACATTCAGTACTTC.

The V and J genes are TRBV4-3 and TRBJ1-6; TRBD1 aligns across 10 bases. V lost 3 bases and J lost 7; bases outside the gene matches: 0. This CDR3 is built from 14 residues. Germline V gene lookup returns CDR1 LGHNA and CDR2 YSLEER. The CDR3 loop reads CASSQDRGNSPLHF. DNA of the CDR3: TGCGCCAGCAGCCAGGACAGGGGGAATTCACCCCTCCACTTT.

The V call is TRBV11-2, the J call TRBJ1-2; TRBD1 might be the D (5 bases). CDR1 and CDR2 (germline): SGHAT, FQNNGV. V was pared by 4 bases and J by 2 bases, with 11 bases between. The CDR3 has 14 amino acids. Here the CDR3 reads CASSSGGLNYGYTF. The CDR3 coding sequence is TGTGCCAGCAGCTCCGGGGGACTCAACTATGGCTACACCTTC.